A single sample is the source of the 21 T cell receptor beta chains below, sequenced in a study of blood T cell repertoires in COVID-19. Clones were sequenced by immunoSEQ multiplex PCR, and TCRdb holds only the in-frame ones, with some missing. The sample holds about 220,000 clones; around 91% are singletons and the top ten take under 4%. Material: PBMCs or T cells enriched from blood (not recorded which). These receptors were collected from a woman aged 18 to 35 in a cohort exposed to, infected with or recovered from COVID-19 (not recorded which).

The CDR3 spells CASSLTGTGSGELFF. For the CDR3, the DNA is TGTGCCAGCAGCCTGACCGGGACAGGGTCCGGGGAGCTGTTTTTT. The chain has TRBV16 and TRBJ2-2; 9 bases fit TRBD1. V lost 4 bases and J lost 6; bases outside the gene matches: 6. This CDR3 spans 15 amino acids. Germline values: CDR1 KGHSY, CDR2 FQNENV.

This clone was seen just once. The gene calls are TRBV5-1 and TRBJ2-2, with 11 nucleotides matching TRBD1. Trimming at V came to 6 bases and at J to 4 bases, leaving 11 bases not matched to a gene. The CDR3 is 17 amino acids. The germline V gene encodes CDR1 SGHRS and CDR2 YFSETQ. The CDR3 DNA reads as TGCGCCAGCACCAATCTGTTGGGACAGGGGGGCACCGGGGAGCTGTTTTTT. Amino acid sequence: CASTNLLGQGGTGELFF.

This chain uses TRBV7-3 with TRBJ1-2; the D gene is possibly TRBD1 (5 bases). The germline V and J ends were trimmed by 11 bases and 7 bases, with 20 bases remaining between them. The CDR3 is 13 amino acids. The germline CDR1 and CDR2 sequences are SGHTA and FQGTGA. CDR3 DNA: TGTGCCCGGTTAAGGGGAGGAAGGTCTGGCTACACCTTC. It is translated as CARLRGGRSGYTF.

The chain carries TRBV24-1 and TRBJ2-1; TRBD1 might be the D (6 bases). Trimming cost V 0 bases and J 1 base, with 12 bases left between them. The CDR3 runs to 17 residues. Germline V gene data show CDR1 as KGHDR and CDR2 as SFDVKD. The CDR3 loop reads CATSDLEDSGSYNEQFF. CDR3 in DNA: TGTGCCACCAGTGATTTGGAGGACAGTGGATCCTACAATGAGCAGTTCTTC.

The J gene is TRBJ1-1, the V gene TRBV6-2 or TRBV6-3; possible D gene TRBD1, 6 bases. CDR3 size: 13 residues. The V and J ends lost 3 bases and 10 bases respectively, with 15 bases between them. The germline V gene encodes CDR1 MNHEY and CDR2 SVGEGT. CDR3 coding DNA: TGTGCCAGCAGTTATCCACAGGGTCATGGAGCTTTCTTT. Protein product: CASSYPQGHGAFF.

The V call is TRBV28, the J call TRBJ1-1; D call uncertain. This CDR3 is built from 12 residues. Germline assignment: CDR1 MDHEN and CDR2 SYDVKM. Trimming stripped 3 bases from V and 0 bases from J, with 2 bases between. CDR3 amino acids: CASSFMNTEAFF. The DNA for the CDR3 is TGTGCCAGCAGTTTCATGAACACTGAAGCTTTCTTT.

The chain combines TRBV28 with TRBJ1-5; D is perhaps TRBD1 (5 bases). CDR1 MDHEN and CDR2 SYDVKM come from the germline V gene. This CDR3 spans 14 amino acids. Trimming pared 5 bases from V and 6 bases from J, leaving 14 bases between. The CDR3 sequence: CASSLSGGIQPQHF. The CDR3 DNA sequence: TGTGCCAGCAGTCTCTCGGGGGGTATTCAGCCCCAGCATTTT.

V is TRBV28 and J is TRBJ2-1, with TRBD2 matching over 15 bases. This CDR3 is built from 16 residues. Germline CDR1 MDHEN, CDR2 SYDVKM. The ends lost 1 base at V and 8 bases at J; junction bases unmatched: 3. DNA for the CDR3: TGTGCCAGCAGTTTATCCGGACTAGCGGGGGGGCATGAGCAGTTCTTC. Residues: CASSLSGLAGGHEQFF.

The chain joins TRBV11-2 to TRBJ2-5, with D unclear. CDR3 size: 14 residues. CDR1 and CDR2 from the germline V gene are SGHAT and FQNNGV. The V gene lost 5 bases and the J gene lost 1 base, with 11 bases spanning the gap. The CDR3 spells CASSPSTPQETQYF. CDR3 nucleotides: TGTGCCAGCAGCCCAAGTACACCCCAAGAGACCCAGTACTTC.

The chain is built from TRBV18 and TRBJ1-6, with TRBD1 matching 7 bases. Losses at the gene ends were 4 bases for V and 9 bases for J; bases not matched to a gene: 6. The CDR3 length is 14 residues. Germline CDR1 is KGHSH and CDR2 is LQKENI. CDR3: CASSLSGDSSPLHF. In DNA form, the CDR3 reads TGTGCCAGCTCACTTAGTGGGGACAGTTCACCCCTCCACTTT.

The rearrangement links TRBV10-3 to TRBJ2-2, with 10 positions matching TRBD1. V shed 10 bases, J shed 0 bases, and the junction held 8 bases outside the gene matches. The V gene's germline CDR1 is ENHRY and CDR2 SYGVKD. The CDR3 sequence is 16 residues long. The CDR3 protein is CATLGTGAPNTGELFF. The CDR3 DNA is TGTGCCACCCTCGGGACAGGGGCTCCGAACACCGGGGAGCTGTTTTTT.

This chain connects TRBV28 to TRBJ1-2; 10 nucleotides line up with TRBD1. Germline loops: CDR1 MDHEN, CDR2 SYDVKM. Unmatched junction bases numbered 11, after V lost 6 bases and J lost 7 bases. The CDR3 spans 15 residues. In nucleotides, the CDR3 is TGTGCCAGCAGCTCCGGGACAGGGGCCCGGGGTGGCTACACCTTC. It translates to CASSSGTGARGGYTF.

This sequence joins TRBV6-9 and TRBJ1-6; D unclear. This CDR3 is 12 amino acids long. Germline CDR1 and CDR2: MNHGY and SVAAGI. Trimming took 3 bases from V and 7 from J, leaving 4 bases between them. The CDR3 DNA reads TGTGCCAGCAGTTACAGAAATTCACCCCTCCACTTT. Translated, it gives CASSYRNSPLHF.

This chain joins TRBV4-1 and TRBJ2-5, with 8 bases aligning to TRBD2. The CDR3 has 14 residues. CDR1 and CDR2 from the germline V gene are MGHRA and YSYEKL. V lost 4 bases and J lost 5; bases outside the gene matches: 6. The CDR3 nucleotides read TGCGCCAGCAGCCTCGGACTAGCCGAGGAGACCCAGTACTTC. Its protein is CASSLGLAEETQYF.

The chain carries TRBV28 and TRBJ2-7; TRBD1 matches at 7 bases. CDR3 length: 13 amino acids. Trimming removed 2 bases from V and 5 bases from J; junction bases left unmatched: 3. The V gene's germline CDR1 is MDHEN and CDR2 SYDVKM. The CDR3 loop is CASSLGQGDEQYF. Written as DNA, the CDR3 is TGTGCCAGCAGTTTAGGGCAGGGGGACGAGCAGTACTTC.

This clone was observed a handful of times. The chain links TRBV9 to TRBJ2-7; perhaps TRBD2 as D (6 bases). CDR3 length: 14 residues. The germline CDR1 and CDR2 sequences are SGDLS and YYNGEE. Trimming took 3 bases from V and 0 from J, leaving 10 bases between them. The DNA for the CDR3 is TGTGCCAGCAGCGCTCTAGCGTCCTCCTACGAGCAGTACTTC. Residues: CASSALASSYEQYF.

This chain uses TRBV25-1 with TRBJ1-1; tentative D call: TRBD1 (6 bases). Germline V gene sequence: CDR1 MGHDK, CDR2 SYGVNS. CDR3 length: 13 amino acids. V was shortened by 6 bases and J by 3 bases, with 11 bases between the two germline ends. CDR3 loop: CASRTGDYTEAFF. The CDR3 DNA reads TGTGCCAGCAGGACAGGCGACTACACTGAAGCTTTCTTT.

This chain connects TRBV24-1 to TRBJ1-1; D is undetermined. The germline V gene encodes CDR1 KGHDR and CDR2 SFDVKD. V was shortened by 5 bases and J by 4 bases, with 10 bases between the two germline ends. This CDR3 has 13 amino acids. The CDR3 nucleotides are TGTGCCACCAGTGCCTCGAGTCCCACTGAAGCTTTCTTT. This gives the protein CATSASSPTEAFF.

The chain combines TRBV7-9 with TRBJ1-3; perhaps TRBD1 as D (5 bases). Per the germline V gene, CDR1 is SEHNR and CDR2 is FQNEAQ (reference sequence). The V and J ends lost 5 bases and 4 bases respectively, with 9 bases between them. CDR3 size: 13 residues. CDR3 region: CASSRTSGNTIYF. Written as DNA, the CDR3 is TGTGCCAGCAGCCGGACATCCGGAAACACCATATATTTT.

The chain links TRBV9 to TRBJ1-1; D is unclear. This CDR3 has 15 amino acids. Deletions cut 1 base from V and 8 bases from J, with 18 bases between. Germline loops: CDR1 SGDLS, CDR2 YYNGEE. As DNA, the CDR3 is TGTGCCAGCAGCGTAAACCCCTTTGCGGAGGGAGAAGCTTTCTTT. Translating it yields CASSVNPFAEGEAFF.

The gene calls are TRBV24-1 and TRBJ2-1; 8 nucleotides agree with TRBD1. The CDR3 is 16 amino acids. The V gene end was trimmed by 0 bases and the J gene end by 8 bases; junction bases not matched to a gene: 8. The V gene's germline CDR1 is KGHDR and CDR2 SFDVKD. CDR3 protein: CATSDLGTGSADEQFF. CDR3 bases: TGTGCCACCAGTGATTTGGGGACAGGAAGCGCCGATGAGCAGTTCTTC.